The 22 T cell receptor beta chains below were found in one sample sequenced in a study of T cell repertoires in cytomegalovirus infection. No antigens are known for them. TCRdb used MiXCR to reprocess the reads, holding one entry per CDR3 protein. The table lists roughly 220,000 distinct CDR3 sequences, roughly two fifths of them singletons. The sequenced sample was CD8+ T cells from cultured PBMCs, obtained from culture after CMV antigen stimulation. These receptors came from a human donor in good health (CMV status not recorded). Some clones in this sample may be carry-over from other donors' samples.

V and J are TRBV7-8 and TRBJ1-1; D perhaps matches TRBD1 (5 bases). Trimming stripped 1 base from V and 1 base from J, with 10 bases between. Germline V gene data show CDR1 as SGHVS and CDR2 as FQNEAQ. The CDR3 is 15 amino acids. The CDR3 reads CASSLVGGENTEAFF. The DNA of the CDR3 is TGTGCCAGCAGCTTAGTTGGGGGAGAGAACACTGAAGCTTTCTTT.

The rearrangement uses TRBV5-4 and TRBJ2-4, with D possibly being TRBD1 or TRBD2 (6 bases each). The V gene lost 2 bases and the J gene lost 6 bases, with 12 bases spanning the gap. CDR3 length: 14 amino acids. CDR1 and CDR2 (germline): SGHNT, YYREEE (reference sequence). CDR3 sequence reads: CASSFWGAVNIQYF. The CDR3 DNA sequence: TGTGCCAGCAGCTTCTGGGGGGCTGTAAACATTCAGTACTTC.

Only a few counts were recorded for this clonotype. The chain carries TRBV11-2 and TRBJ2-2, with 7 bases aligning to TRBD2. Germline loops: CDR1 SGHAT, CDR2 FQNNGV. Germline trimming cut 5 bases from V and 6 bases from J; bases unmatched to any gene: 9. The CDR3 contains 15 residues. The CDR3 spells CASSPWGGGAGELFF. DNA for the CDR3: TGTGCCAGCAGCCCCTGGGGCGGGGGAGCCGGGGAGCTGTTTTTT. Based on the CDR3 plus reference TRBV11-2 and TRBJ2-2, the full variable domain is EAGVAQSPRYKIIEKRQSVAFWCNPISGHATLYWYQQILGQGPKLLIQFQNNGVVDDSQLPKDRFSAERLKGVDSTLKIQPAKLEDSAVYLCASSPWGGGAGELFFGEGSRLTVL.

This clonotype was counted only a few times. The chain is built from TRBV27 and TRBJ2-7, with TRBD2 matching over 9 bases. V lost 8 bases, J lost 2 bases, and 4 bases stayed unmatched. Germline values: CDR1 MNHEY, CDR2 SMNVEV (reference sequence). CDR3 length: 13 residues. Here the CDR3 DNA reads TGTGCCAGCCGACTAGCGGTTACCTACGAGCAGTACTTC. It translates to CASRLAVTYEQYF.

This clonotype has only a few counts. V usage is TRBV9 and J usage is TRBJ2-3, with 8 nucleotides matching TRBD1. The CDR3 is 17 residues long. Trimming removed 4 bases from V and 1 base from J; junction bases left unmatched: 11. Germline CDR1 is SGDLS and CDR2 is YYNGEE. This CDR3 is CASSPTPRGPRTDTQYF. The CDR3 DNA is TGTGCCAGCAGCCCTACCCCCAGGGGGCCCCGCACAGATACGCAGTATTTT.

The chain employs TRBV4-1 and TRBJ2-7; 7 bases fit TRBD1. CDR1 is MGHRA and CDR2 is YSYEKL in the germline V gene. Unmatched junction bases numbered 12, after V lost 0 bases and J lost 4 bases. This CDR3 comprises 17 residues. The chain's CDR3 is CASSQDRNRGFHYEQYF. The CDR3 nucleotides read TGCGCCAGCAGCCAAGATAGGAACAGGGGATTCCATTACGAGCAGTACTTC.

V and J are TRBV7-4 and TRBJ2-3; 7 bases match TRBD1. From germline, CDR1 is SGHVT and CDR2 SQSDAQ. Germline trimming cut 8 bases from V and 3 bases from J; bases unmatched to any gene: 11. There are 15 residues in the CDR3. This CDR3 is CASGPPRQGTDTQYF. The CDR3 DNA sequence: TGTGCCAGCGGACCCCCGCGACAGGGAACAGATACGCAGTATTTT.

The genes are TRBV19 and TRBJ1-1; D is possibly TRBD1 (6 bases). This CDR3 has 13 residues. Germline lookup yields CDR1 LNHDA and CDR2 SQIVND (reference sequence). The germline V and J ends were trimmed by 9 bases and 6 bases, with 17 bases remaining between them. The CDR3 nucleotides read TGTGCCAGGACCCACAGGGCCGAGGCTGAAGCTTTCTTT. Residues: CARTHRAEAEAFF.

The genes are TRBV7-3 and TRBJ2-7; D is unclear. This CDR3 is built from 16 residues. V dropped 5 bases and J dropped 3 bases, with 20 bases sitting between them. CDR1 and CDR2 (germline): SGHTA, FQGTGA. In nucleotides, the CDR3 is TGTGCCAGCAGCCCCAACCCTTCCTACCCCCTCTACGAGCAGTACTTC. Translated: CASSPNPSYPLYEQYF.

This sequence joins TRBV6-2 or TRBV6-3 and TRBJ2-1, with TRBD1 as a possible D gene (6 bases). CDR3 length: 13 residues. Germline assignment: CDR1 MNHEY and CDR2 SVGEGT. V lost 4 bases and J 8 bases, leaving 12 bases between the germline ends. The CDR3 here is CASSSPPGDEQFF. The CDR3 DNA reads TGTGCCAGCAGTTCACCCCCAGGGGATGAGCAGTTCTTC.

V is TRBV7-8 and J is TRBJ1-4; TRBD1 matches at 7 bases. Germline trimming cut 3 bases from V and 6 bases from J; bases unmatched to any gene: 1. CDR1 SGHVS and CDR2 FQNEAQ come from the germline V gene. The CDR3 is 13 amino acids. The DNA of the CDR3 is TGTGCCAGCAGCTTGGGGACAGATGAAAAACTGTTTTTT. Its protein product is CASSLGTDEKLFF. The full variable domain, its missing parts supplied by reference TRBV7-8 and TRBJ1-4, is GAGVSQSPRYKVAKRGQDVALRCDPISGHVSLFWYQQALGQGPEFLTYFQNEAQLDKSGLPSDRFFAERPEGSVSTLKIQRTQQEDSAVYLCASSLGTDEKLFFGSGTQLSVL.

The chain joins TRBV6-6 to TRBJ2-5; 11 bases are a match to TRBD1. In germline, CDR1 is MNHNY, CDR2 SVGAGI (reference sequence). V shed 0 bases and J 4 bases; nucleotides not matched to a gene: 4. This CDR3 spans 16 amino acids. CDR3 in DNA: TGTGCCAGCAGTTACTCGGACAGGGGGCGAGGAGAGACCCAGTACTTC. Its protein product is CASSYSDRGRGETQYF.

The chain has TRBV7-3 and TRBJ2-1; 12 bases align to TRBD2. V was pared by 3 bases and J by 7 bases, with 10 bases of the junction left unmatched. The CDR3 sequence is 17 residues long. The germline V gene encodes CDR1 SGHTA and CDR2 FQGTGA. Here the CDR3 reads CASSFPLAGGLENEQFF. CDR3 DNA sequence: TGTGCCAGCAGCTTTCCACTAGCGGGGGGCTTAGAGAATGAGCAGTTCTTC.

This rearrangement joins TRBV7-6 to TRBJ2-1; maybe TRBD1 (6 bases). Germline V lookup: CDR1 SGHVS, CDR2 FNYEAQ. V shed 0 bases and J shed 7 bases, with 7 bases lying between them. CDR3 length: 13 amino acids. The CDR3 reads CASSLAQGNEQFF. The CDR3 nucleotides are TGTGCCAGCAGCTTAGCACAGGGAAATGAGCAGTTCTTC.

This sequence joins TRBV12-3 or TRBV12-4 and TRBJ2-5; D is uncertain. V was trimmed by 3 bases and J by 5 bases, leaving 10 bases between them. The CDR3 is 13 residues long. This CDR3 reads CASSLERRETQYF. The CDR3 nucleotides read TGTGCCAGCAGTTTGGAGCGACGGGAGACCCAGTACTTC.

This clonotype was seen a few times. V gene TRBV6-1 combines with J gene TRBJ2-1, with D maybe TRBD1 (5 bases). The CDR3 totals 14 residues. Germline V CDR1 and CDR2: MNHNS, SASEGT. V lost 1 base and J lost 7, with 11 bases in between. The CDR3 coding sequence is TGTGCCAGCAGTGAAGGGGGCAGGGTGAATGAGCAGTTCTTC. Its protein product is CASSEGGRVNEQFF.

The chain employs TRBV11-2 and TRBJ1-1, with D unclear. CDR3 size: 17 residues. V lost 5 bases to trimming and J lost 0 bases, with 19 bases between them. Germline assignment: CDR1 SGHAT and CDR2 FQNNGV. In DNA, the CDR3 is TGTGCCAGCAGCCCCGCCGGAGCAGCCACGATGAACACTGAAGCTTTCTTT. Translation gives CASSPAGAATMNTEAFF.

The gene calls are TRBV12-5 and TRBJ2-3, with 11 bases matching TRBD2. V shed 8 bases and J 4 bases; nucleotides not matched to a gene: 5. Germline V gives CDR1 LGHNT, CDR2 FRNRAP. The CDR3 has 14 amino acids. The CDR3: CASLAGGQADTQYF. CDR3 bases: TGTGCTAGTCTAGCGGGGGGCCAGGCAGATACGCAGTATTTT.

V is TRBV7-9 and J is TRBJ2-1; 10 bases fit TRBD2. J gave up 8 bases and V 4 bases, and 8 bases lay outside the gene matches. The germline gives CDR1 SEHNR, CDR2 FQNEAQ (reference sequence). CDR3 length: 15 amino acids. CDR3 protein: CASSSLAGERHEQFF. In DNA form, the CDR3 reads TGTGCCAGCAGCTCCCTAGCGGGAGAAAGGCATGAGCAGTTCTTC.

This clonotype was counted between two and nine times. The V and J genes are TRBV7-2 and TRBJ1-2; D is unresolved. Germline assignment: CDR1 SGHTA and CDR2 FQGNSA. V was pared by 1 base and J by 4 bases, with 10 bases between. The CDR3 loop spans 14 amino acids. The CDR3, as DNA: TGTGCCAGCAGCTTAGAGCAGAGGGCCTATGGCTACACCTTC. Its protein product is CASSLEQRAYGYTF.

The J gene is TRBJ2-1, the V gene TRBV4-2, with 9 bases identical to TRBD2. This CDR3 has 16 residues. After removal of 0 bases from V and 1 base from J, the junction contained 1 base not matched to a gene. Germline V gene data show CDR1 as LGHNA and CDR2 as YNFKEQ. This CDR3 is CASSQDLAGSYNEQFF. The CDR3 nucleotides are TGTGCCAGCAGCCAAGATCTAGCGGGGTCCTACAATGAGCAGTTCTTC.

In its sample, this clonotype was seen many times. The CDR3 reads CASSPSGSYEQYF. The CDR3 nucleotides read TGTGCCAGCAGTCCGAGCGGGAGCTACGAGCAGTACTTC. The chain employs TRBV27 and TRBJ2-7; 8 nucleotides align to TRBD2. The CDR3 length is 13 residues. Germline CDR1 is MNHEY and CDR2 is SMNVEV (reference sequence). Unmatched junction bases numbered 3, after V lost 5 bases and J lost 3 bases.